This is a list of T cell receptor beta chains from one sample in a study of blood T cells in healthy people across ages. TCRdb re-called the 5' RACE reads with MiXCR, one entry per CDR3 protein. In the table there are roughly 410,000 distinct CDR3 sequences, 52% of which are singletons. Sequences were obtained from blood. Receptors were obtained from a man aged 60 to 69 in good health. CDR3s include the opening cysteine and the closing phenylalanine or tryptophan. Clone size appears in some rows only: once, few, many, or a class for an expanded clone.

CDR3 | size | J | V
CASSSLMARLINEKLFF | few | TRBJ1-4 | TRBV5-1
CASSWTVGTGELFF | few | TRBJ2-2 | TRBV19
CASSRGYTGSQDGYTF | - | TRBJ1-2 | TRBV7-2
CASSLGLAESDTQYF | - | TRBJ2-3 | TRBV5-1
CASSLPTGRTSLEQYF | once | TRBJ2-5 | TRBV7-8
CASSQGSGVSYEQYF | few | TRBJ2-7 | TRBV4-2
CSALEGTDTQYF | - | TRBJ2-3 | TRBV20-1
CSARERLAGVPSYNEQFF | few | TRBJ2-1 | TRBV20-1
CSAGGASQPAGYTF | few | TRBJ1-2 | TRBV20-1
CSARGIWEFSSYEQYF | - | TRBJ2-7 | TRBV20-1
CSARDLGSDTGELFF | many | TRBJ2-2 | TRBV20-1
CASSYQGVLHF | - | TRBJ1-6 | TRBV4-3
CASRDSYYEQYF | few | TRBJ2-7 | TRBV28
CSVAAFGGGTDTQYF | few | TRBJ2-3 | TRBV29-1
CAWSGDRANEQFF | - | TRBJ2-1 | TRBV30
CASSLRQGSYEQFF | - | TRBJ2-1 | TRBV28
CASSTGQFHNSPLHF | few | TRBJ1-6 | TRBV6-2/TRBV6-3
CASSLDLDNEQYF | once | - | TRBV7-7
CASSLGPGQRHGHTF | - | TRBJ1-2 | TRBV7-2
CSVGDSSYNEQFF | - | TRBJ2-1 | TRBV29-1
CAISDGGTDTQYF | - | TRBJ2-3 | TRBV10-3
CSARDRSGSSYNEQFF | - | TRBJ2-1 | TRBV20-1
CASSLLGQGSPNEQFF | - | TRBJ2-1 | TRBV7-2
CANSPGQGVPDEQYF | - | TRBJ2-5 | TRBV5-1
CASSQAVFYEQYF | few | TRBJ2-7 | TRBV4-1
CATSSRLAMSEQFF | few | TRBJ2-1 | TRBV15
CASTPGQGSPYEQYF | few | TRBJ2-7 | TRBV10-2
CSAGPGVAKNIQYF | - | TRBJ2-4 | TRBV20-1
CASSLGSGTNEQYF | many | TRBJ2-7 | TRBV5-1
CSARGESWYEQYF | few | - | TRBV20-1
CASSVSDSYGYTF | - | TRBJ1-2 | TRBV28
CSTGQILSYNEQYF | - | - | TRBV29-1
CGVVSGLAAYEQYF | - | TRBJ2-7 | TRBV29-1
CASRLGNRGTDTQYF | few | TRBJ2-3 | TRBV6-5
CASRPGLASAKNIQYF | - | TRBJ2-4 | TRBV6-2/TRBV6-3
CSVARGSYEQYF | - | TRBJ2-7 | TRBV29-1
CASRPGHSNQPQHF | - | TRBJ1-5 | TRBV6-2/TRBV6-3
CASSFPARLYEQYF | - | TRBJ2-7 | TRBV28
CASSYSDGDTQYF | - | TRBJ2-3 | TRBV7-2
CAISESNRVSTF | - | TRBJ1-2 | TRBV10-3
CATSDRTESTDTQYF | few | TRBJ2-3 | TRBV24-1
CSARDRGKSYTF | - | TRBJ1-2 | TRBV20-1
CASSKDRVSETQYF | - | - | TRBV7-2
CSGGQTYTGELFF | - | TRBJ2-2 | TRBV29-1
CASSTSGSGANVLTF | - | TRBJ2-6 | TRBV18
CAISESGTNDEQYF | - | TRBJ2-7 | TRBV10-3
CASRSGGETQYF | few | TRBJ2-5 | TRBV6-1
CASYEVGGYEQYF | - | TRBJ2-7 | TRBV5-1
CASSPGLAAGNEQYF | - | TRBJ2-5 | TRBV11-1
CSASPGTISGANVLTF | few | TRBJ2-6 | TRBV20-1
CASSQDLRNEKLFF | - | TRBJ1-4 | TRBV14
CASSQVGRRNSPLHF | - | TRBJ1-6 | TRBV14
CATSETGTYEQYF | - | TRBJ2-7 | TRBV24-1
CASSPRVDATGQETQYF | - | TRBJ2-5 | TRBV27
CAWRVRDLYNEQFF | - | TRBJ2-1 | TRBV30